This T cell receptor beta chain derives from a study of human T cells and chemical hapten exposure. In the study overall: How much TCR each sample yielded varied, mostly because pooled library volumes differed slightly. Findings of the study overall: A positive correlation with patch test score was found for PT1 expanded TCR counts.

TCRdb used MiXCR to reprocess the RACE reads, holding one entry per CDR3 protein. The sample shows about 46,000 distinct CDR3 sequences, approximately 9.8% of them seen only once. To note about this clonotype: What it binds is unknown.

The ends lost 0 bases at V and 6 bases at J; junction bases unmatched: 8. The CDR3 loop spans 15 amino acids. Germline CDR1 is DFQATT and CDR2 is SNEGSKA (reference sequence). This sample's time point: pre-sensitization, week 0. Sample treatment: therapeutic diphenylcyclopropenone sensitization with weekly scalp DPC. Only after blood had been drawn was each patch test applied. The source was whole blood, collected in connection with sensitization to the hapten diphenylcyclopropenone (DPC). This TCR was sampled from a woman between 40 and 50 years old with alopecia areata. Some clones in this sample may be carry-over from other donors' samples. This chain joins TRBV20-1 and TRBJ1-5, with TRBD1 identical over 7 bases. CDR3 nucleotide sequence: TGCAGTGCTAGAGACCGGACAGGAGGAGTTCAGCCCCAGCATTTT. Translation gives CSARDRTGGVQPQHF.